Shown below are 15 T cell receptor beta chains from a single sample sequenced in a study of T cells in Graves' hyperthyroidism and ophthalmopathy. It was RNA transcripts that yielded the amplified TCR beta CDR3 regions. The HTBI primer set was used in a first-round RT-PCR of the TCR CDR3. TCRdb independently ran MiXCR on the multiplex PCR reads; one entry per CDR3 protein. The table lists approximately 270,000 distinct CDR3 sequences, roughly 14% of them singletons. The specimen sequenced was blood. These receptors all stem from a woman in her 40s with Graves' hyperthyroidism that later progressed to Graves' ophthalmopathy.

This clonotype was seen a handful of times. The rearrangement uses TRBV27 and TRBJ2-7; D possibly matches TRBD1 or TRBD2 (5 bases each). CDR1 MNHEY and CDR2 SMNVEV come from the germline V gene (reference sequence). The CDR3 covers 13 residues. V was clipped by 9 bases and J by 6 bases, with 18 bases between them. The CDR3 loop reads CASGRGAGAEQYF. The CDR3 DNA sequence: TGTGCCAGTGGCAGAGGGGCTGGGGCCGAGCAGTACTTC.

This clonotype occurred many times. The chain couples TRBV2 to TRBJ1-5; D not certain. V was pared by 6 bases and J by 0 bases, with 12 bases between. Germline loops: CDR1 SNHLY, CDR2 FYNNEI. This CDR3 region has 15 residues. The CDR3 region is CASSAGRVSNQPQHF. Here the CDR3 DNA reads TGTGCCAGCAGCGCCGGACGGGTTAGCAATCAGCCCCAGCATTTT.

V and J are TRBV5-1 and TRBJ2-3, with 9 positions matching TRBD2. The CDR3 has 20 residues. CDR1 and CDR2 (germline): SGHRS, YFSETQ. V was clipped by 4 bases and J by 4 bases; unmatched bases: 22. CDR3 sequence reads: CASSPRMAGGAPRLSDTQYF. The CDR3 bases are TGCGCCAGCAGCCCCAGGATGGCGGGAGGGGCCCCTCGCCTTTCAGATACGCAGTATTTT.

This clonotype was seen a handful of times. This clone may be a read error of a much larger clone one base away. The rearrangement links TRBV28 to TRBJ2-1; 9 nucleotides match TRBD2. The germline V gene encodes CDR1 MDHEN and CDR2 SYDVKM. This CDR3 comprises 16 residues. The CDR3 is CASGLGASGIYNEQFF. The CDR3 coding sequence is TGTGCCAGCGGTTTAGGGGCTAGCGGGATATACAATGAGCAGTTCTTC.

This clonotype was counted ten times or more. This chain links TRBV27 with TRBJ2-1; 10 nucleotides agree with TRBD2. V shed 2 bases and J 8 bases; nucleotides not matched to a gene: 6. Germline CDR1 reads MNHEY; CDR2 reads SMNVEV (reference sequence). CDR3 length: 15 amino acids. The CDR3 DNA follows: TGTGCCAGCAGTTTAAGAGCGGGAGGGCCATATGAGCAGTTCTTC. Amino acids: CASSLRAGGPYEQFF.

The chain carries TRBV6-5 and TRBJ2-2; D call uncertain. In germline, CDR1 is MNHEY, CDR2 SVGAGI. Trimming cost V 0 bases and J 6 bases, with 5 bases left between them. The CDR3 covers 13 residues. CDR3 nucleotides: TGTGCCAGCAGTTACTCAGGGCCCGGGGAGCTGTTTTTT. Encoded protein: CASSYSGPGELFF.

The chain is built from TRBV27 and TRBJ2-1; TRBD2 might be the D (6 bases). V lost 3 bases to trimming and J lost 2 bases, with 8 bases between them. Germline CDR1 is MNHEY and CDR2 is SMNVEV (reference sequence). CDR3 size: 14 residues. The DNA of the CDR3 is TGTGCCAGCAGTTTCCCGGGGGCCTACAATGAGCAGTTCTTC. Residues: CASSFPGAYNEQFF.

The chain employs TRBV11-2 and TRBJ2-7, with TRBD2 matching over 11 bases. This CDR3 is 14 amino acids long. After removal of 6 bases from V and 5 bases from J, the junction contained 6 bases not matched to a gene. Germline-derived CDR1 and CDR2 are SGHAT and FQNNGV. The CDR3 spells CASRTTSGIHEQYF. In nucleotides, the CDR3 is TGTGCCAGCAGGACGACTAGCGGGATCCACGAGCAGTACTTC.

This clonotype was recorded many times. The chain is built from TRBV3-1 and TRBJ2-3, with D uncertain. Trimming left V 1 base short and J 3 bases short, with 5 bases between. CDR1 LGHDT and CDR2 YNNKEL come from the germline V gene (reference sequence). The CDR3 runs to 13 residues. The CDR3: CASSQGRTDTQYF. CDR3 DNA sequence: TGTGCCAGCAGCCAAGGACGGACAGATACGCAGTATTTT.

The sample holds many counts of this clonotype. J is TRBJ2-7 and V is TRBV27; D not certain. This CDR3 comprises 14 residues. Trimming cost V 5 bases and J 5 bases, with 16 bases left between them. Germline loops: CDR1 MNHEY, CDR2 SMNVEV (reference sequence). The CDR3 bases are TGTGCCAGCAGTCTAAGCAGCCCGACGGACGAGCAGTACTTC. Translated: CASSLSSPTDEQYF.

This clonotype appeared many times. The chain combines TRBV19 with TRBJ1-1; tentative D call: TRBD1 (5 bases). This CDR3 contains 12 residues. The V gene's germline CDR1 is LNHDA and CDR2 SQIVND (reference sequence). Trimming took off 6 bases at V and 4 bases at J, with 9 bases between the two ends. CDR3 sequence (DNA): TGTGCCAGTAGCCGACAGCCCACTGAAGCTTTCTTT. Protein: CASSRQPTEAFF.

The chain joins TRBV7-2 to TRBJ2-2; TRBD2 matches at 10 bases. The CDR3 covers 17 residues. V was pared by 1 base and J by 1 base, with 3 bases of the junction left unmatched. The germline gives CDR1 SGHTA, CDR2 FQGNSA. CDR3 amino acids: CASSLVRLAGNTGELFF. CDR3 sequence (DNA): TGTGCCAGCAGCTTAGTTAGACTAGCGGGGAACACCGGGGAGCTGTTTTTT.

This clonotype was counted many times. The chain carries TRBV5-1 and TRBJ2-1; TRBD2 matches 7 bases. CDR1 is SGHRS and CDR2 is YFSETQ in the germline V gene. The CDR3 is 15 amino acids. V was clipped by 4 bases and J by 2 bases; unmatched bases: 6. The DNA of the CDR3 is TGCGCCAGCAGCCGAAGCGGGATACCCTACAATGAGCAGTTCTTC. Its protein is CASSRSGIPYNEQFF.

This clonotype was recorded many times. This chain links TRBV5-1 with TRBJ2-7; 13 bases agree with TRBD2. V trimming: 4 bases; J trimming: 2 bases; junction bases outside the gene matches: 6. Germline CDR1 and CDR2: SGHRS and YFSETQ. The CDR3 is 16 amino acids. Written as DNA, the CDR3 is TGCGCCAGCAGCGGGGGACTAGCGGGGCTAGCCTACGAGCAGTACTTC. This gives the protein CASSGGLAGLAYEQYF.

Ten or more counts support this clonotype. The chain joins TRBV14 to TRBJ2-5, with D hard to call. This CDR3 has 15 amino acids. Per the germline V gene, CDR1 is SGHDN and CDR2 is FVKESK. Trimming removed 6 bases from V and 5 bases from J, with 19 bases in between. This chain's CDR3 is CASSPGLRKWETQYF. The CDR3, as DNA: TGTGCCAGCAGTCCCGGGCTGAGGAAATGGGAGACCCAGTACTTC.